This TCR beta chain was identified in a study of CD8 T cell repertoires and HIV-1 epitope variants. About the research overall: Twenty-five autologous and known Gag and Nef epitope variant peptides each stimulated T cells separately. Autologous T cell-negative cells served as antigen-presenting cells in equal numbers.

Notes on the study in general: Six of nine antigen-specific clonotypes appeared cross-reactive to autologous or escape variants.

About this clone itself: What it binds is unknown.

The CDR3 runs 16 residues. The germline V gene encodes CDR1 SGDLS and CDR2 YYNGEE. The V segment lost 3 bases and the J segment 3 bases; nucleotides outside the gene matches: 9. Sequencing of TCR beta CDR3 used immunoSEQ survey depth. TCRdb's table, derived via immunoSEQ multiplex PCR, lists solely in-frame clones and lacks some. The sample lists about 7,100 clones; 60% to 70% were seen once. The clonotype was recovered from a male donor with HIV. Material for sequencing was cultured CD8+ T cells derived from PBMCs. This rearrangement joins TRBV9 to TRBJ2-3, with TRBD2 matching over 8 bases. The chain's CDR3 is CASSASGTSQTDTQYF. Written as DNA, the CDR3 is TGTGCCAGCAGCGCCTCCGGGACTAGTCAAACAGATACGCAGTATTTT.